The T cell receptor (beta chain) described here comes from a study of cytomegalovirus exposure and HLA in healthy donors. Amplification used 60 Vbeta primers and 13 Jbeta primers. The assay was immunoSEQ multiplex PCR, and TCRdb's table has in-frame clones only and misses some. The table records 90,000 to 120,000 clones, around 73% of them present only once. This clone occurred a few times. Its antigen is undetermined. The junction differs from germline at one of its ends, possibly a read error. Study findings and constraints: Sequencing depth across donors, presence/absence analyses assumed, was roughly uniform. Listed as cytomegalovirus-associated were 150 or so TCR beta chains. Some highly shared sequence variants likely arose as a pipeline artifact.

Germline V gene sequence: CDR1 SGHTA, CDR2 FQGTGA. The CDR3 contains 14 residues. Sequenced input: PBMCs. J is TRBJ2-7 and V is TRBV7-3; TRBD2 matches at 7 bases. The TCR comes from a woman between 40 and 55 years old in good health and CMV-seronegative. The CDR3 region is CVSSLSGTSYEQYF. CDR3 bases: TGTGTCAGCAGCTTAAGCGGGACCTCCTACGAGCAGTACTTC.